Below, 8 T cell receptor beta chains from the same sample are listed, as sequenced in a study of sequential checkpoint blockade in melanoma. Noted treatment: randomized to nivolumab then ipilimumab (arm A) or the reverse (arm B). Produced via immunoSEQ multiplex PCR; TCRdb's table is partial and in-frame only. The sample lists several thousand clones, around 60% seen once, with 40% to 60% in the top ten. This material consisted of CD8+ T cells sorted from blood (inferred from file names), taken from a patient given nivolumab and ipilimumab in sequence. These receptors were collected from a human patient with melanoma. Some clones in this sample may be carry-over from other donors' samples.

The V call is TRBV7-9, the J call TRBJ2-1, with TRBD2 matching over 10 bases. CDR1 and CDR2 from the germline V gene are SEHNR and FQNEAQ (reference sequence). Losses at the gene ends were 5 bases for V and 4 bases for J; bases not matched to a gene: 8. The length of the CDR3 is 16 residues. CDR3 nucleotide sequence: TGTGCCAGCAGCGTCCAGCGGGGGGGCCGGTACAATGAGCAGTTCTTC. It codes for CASSVQRGGRYNEQFF.

There are a few counts of this clone. One end of the junction varies from germline; a read error may be responsible. The V call is TRBV7-9, the J call TRBJ1-6; no clear D. The CDR3 consists of 15 residues. The V gene's germline CDR1 is SEHNR and CDR2 FQNEAQ (reference sequence). CDR3 region: CASSQERVRHSPLHF. DNA for the CDR3: TGCGCCAGCAGCCAAGAGCGGGTCCGTCATTCACCCCTCCACTTT.

Regarding this clone: This may stem from a read error, because a much larger clone lies one nucleotide away. At the DNA level, this CDR3 is encoded by other sequences in the same sample as well. V usage is TRBV7-9 and J usage is TRBJ2-7; perhaps TRBD2 as D (5 bases). The CDR3 has 14 residues. Germline CDR1 is SEHNR and CDR2 is FQNEAQ (reference sequence). Between the trimmed V and J ends, which lost 5 bases and 5 bases, there was a span of 16 bases. The CDR3, as DNA: TGTGCCAGCAGCCAAGAGGGTATCGGGGACGAGCAGTACTTC. It yields the protein CASSQEGIGDEQYF.

The chain uses TRBV27 and TRBJ2-7; D not certain. The CDR3 length is 13 residues. V shed 6 bases and J shed 0 bases, with 9 bases lying between them. CDR1 and CDR2 from the germline V gene are MNHEY and SMNVEV (reference sequence). CDR3 in DNA: TGTGCCAGCAGCCCTTCCCCCTCCTACGAGCAGTACTTC. This sequence encodes CASSPSPSYEQYF.

Points on this clone: Different DNA sequences within this sample yield the same CDR3. The V call is TRBV14, the J call TRBJ2-7; TRBD2 might be the D (5 bases). This CDR3 comprises 15 residues. The V end was cut by 1 base, the J end by 2 bases, with 12 bases between. The germline V gene encodes CDR1 SGHDN and CDR2 FVKESK. CDR3 bases: TGTGCCAGCAGCCAAGGTTCGGGATTTGCCTACGAGCAGTACTTC. It is translated as CASSQGSGFAYEQYF.

The V and J genes are TRBV6-4 and TRBJ1-2, with 8 bases matching TRBD1. Per germline, CDR1 MRHNA and CDR2 SNTAGT. The J segment lost 0 bases and the V segment lost 6 bases, leaving 6 bases of the junction unmatched. This CDR3 contains 15 residues. The CDR3 is CASRTGAASNYGYTF. DNA of the CDR3: TGTGCCAGCAGGACAGGGGCGGCCTCTAACTATGGCTACACCTTC.

This clone was seen more than once but under ten times. As DNA, the CDR3 is TGTGCCAGCAGCAACGGACTAGCGGGGGGAGATACGCAGTATTTT. Its protein is CASSNGLAGGDTQYF. The chain recombines TRBV4-2 with TRBJ2-3; 14 bases align to TRBD2. The CDR3 length is 15 residues. V was clipped by 5 bases and J by 5 bases; unmatched bases: 3. Germline values: CDR1 LGHNA, CDR2 YNFKEQ.

About this clone: One junction end does not reproduce the germline sequence, and a read error may be involved. This chain uses TRBV7-7 with TRBJ2-1; TRBD2 matches at 8 bases. There are 15 residues in the CDR3. The germline V gene has CDR1 SSHAT and CDR2 FNYEAQ (reference sequence). The CDR3 sequence is CASSLAGPDDNEQFF. The CDR3, as DNA: TGTGCTAGCAGCTTAGCGGGGCCCGATGACAATGAGCAGTTCTTC.